Listed here is a single T cell receptor beta chain. Its antigen remains unknown. Trimming shortened V by 3 bases and J by 3 bases, and 17 bases separated the two germline ends. This CDR3 spans 15 amino acids. Germline CDR1 and CDR2: DFQATT and SNEGSKA (reference sequence). These data belong to a study of Graves' ophthalmopathy and Graves' hyperthyroidism. About the study: At initial diagnosis, peripheral blood was obtained, and this preceded any treatment.

Amplified TCR beta CDR3 regions were obtained using RNA transcripts as template. In the first round, RT-PCR was carried out with HTBI primers, and a multiplex PCR formed the second round. TCRdb re-analysed the multiplex PCR reads in MiXCR, keeping a single row per CDR3 protein. The top ten clones hold roughly 7.4% of a sample with hundreds of thousands of distinct CDR3 sequences, about 20% of them seen once. The authors defined stable hyperthyroidism as no ophthalmopathy within 18 months of follow-up. Orbital computed tomography and thyroid ultrasound, along with TRAb, serum thyroxine and clinical symptoms, underpinned diagnosis. Study results and limitations: Most expanded thyroid clonotypes above 0.001 frequency also appeared in blood.

Sequenced input: peripheral blood. The gene calls are TRBV20-1 and TRBJ1-1; tentatively, D is TRBD1 (6 bases). The origin of this receptor is a woman under 30 with stable Graves' hyperthyroidism. Some clones in this sample may be carry-over from other donors' samples. CDR3 DNA sequence: TGCAGTGCTAGTCGGCAGGGGCCATGGGACACTGAAGCTTTCTTT. This sequence encodes CSASRQGPWDTEAFF.